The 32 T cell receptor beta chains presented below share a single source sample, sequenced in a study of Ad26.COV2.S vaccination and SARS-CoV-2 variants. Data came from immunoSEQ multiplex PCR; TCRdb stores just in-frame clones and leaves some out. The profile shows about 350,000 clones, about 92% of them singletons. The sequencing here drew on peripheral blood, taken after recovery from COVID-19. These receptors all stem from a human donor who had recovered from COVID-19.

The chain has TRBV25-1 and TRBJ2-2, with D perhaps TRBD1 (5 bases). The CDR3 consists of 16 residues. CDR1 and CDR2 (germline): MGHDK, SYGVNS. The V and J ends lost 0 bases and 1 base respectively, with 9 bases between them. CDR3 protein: CASSEYSQGNTGELFF. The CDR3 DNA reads TGTGCCAGCAGTGAATATTCCCAGGGGAACACCGGGGAGCTGTTTTTT.

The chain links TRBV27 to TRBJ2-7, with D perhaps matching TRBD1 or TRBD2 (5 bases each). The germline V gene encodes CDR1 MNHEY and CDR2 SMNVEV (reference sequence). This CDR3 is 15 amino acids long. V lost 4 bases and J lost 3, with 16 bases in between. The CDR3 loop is CASSSTTGRLYEQYF. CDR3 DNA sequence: TGTGCCAGCAGTTCTACAACGGGACGCCTCTACGAGCAGTACTTC.

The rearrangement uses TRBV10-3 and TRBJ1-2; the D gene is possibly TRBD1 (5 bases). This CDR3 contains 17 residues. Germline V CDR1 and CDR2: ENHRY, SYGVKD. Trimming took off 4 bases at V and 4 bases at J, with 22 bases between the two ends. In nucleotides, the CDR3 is TGTGCCATCAGTGGGGGGTCAAGGGCAGGACTTACCTATGGCTACACCTTC. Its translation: CAISGGSRAGLTYGYTF.

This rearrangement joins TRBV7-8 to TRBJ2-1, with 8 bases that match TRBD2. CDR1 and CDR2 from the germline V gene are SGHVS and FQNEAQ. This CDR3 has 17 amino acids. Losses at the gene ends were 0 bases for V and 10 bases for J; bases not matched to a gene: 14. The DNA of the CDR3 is TGTGCCAGCAGCTTAGCGTGGGGACTAGGGGAGAATAGGGAGCAGTTCTTC. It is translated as CASSLAWGLGENREQFF.

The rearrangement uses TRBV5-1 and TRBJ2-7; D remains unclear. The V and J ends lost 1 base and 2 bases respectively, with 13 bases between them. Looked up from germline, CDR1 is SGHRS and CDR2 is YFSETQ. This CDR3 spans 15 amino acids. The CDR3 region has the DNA TGCGCCAGCAGCTTGAGCAGTGGCCTACCCTACGAGCAGTACTTC. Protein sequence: CASSLSSGLPYEQYF. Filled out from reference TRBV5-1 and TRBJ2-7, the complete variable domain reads KAGVTQTPRYLIKTRGQQVTLSCSPISGHRSVSWYQQTPGQGLQFLFEYFSETQRNKGNFPGRFSGRQFSNSRSEMNVSTLELGDSALYLCASSLSSGLPYEQYFGPGTRLTVT.

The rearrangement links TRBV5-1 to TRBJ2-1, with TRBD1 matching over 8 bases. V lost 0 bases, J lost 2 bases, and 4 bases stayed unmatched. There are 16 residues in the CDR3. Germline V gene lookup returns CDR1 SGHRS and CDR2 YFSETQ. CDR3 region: CASSLVTTGAYNEQFF. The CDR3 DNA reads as TGCGCCAGCAGCTTGGTTACGACAGGGGCCTACAATGAGCAGTTCTTC.

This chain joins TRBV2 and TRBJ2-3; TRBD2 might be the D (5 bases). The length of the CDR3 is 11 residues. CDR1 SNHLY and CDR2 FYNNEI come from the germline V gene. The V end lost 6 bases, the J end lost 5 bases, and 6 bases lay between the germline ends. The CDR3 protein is CASSGLDTQYF. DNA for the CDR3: TGTGCCAGCAGCGGACTAGATACGCAGTATTTT.

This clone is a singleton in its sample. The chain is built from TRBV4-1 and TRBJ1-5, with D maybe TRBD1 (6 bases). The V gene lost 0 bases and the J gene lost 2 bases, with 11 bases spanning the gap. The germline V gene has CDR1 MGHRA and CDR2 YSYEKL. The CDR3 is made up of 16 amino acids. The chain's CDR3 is CASSQEWGAGNQPQHF. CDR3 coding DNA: TGCGCCAGCAGCCAAGAATGGGGGGCAGGCAATCAGCCCCAGCATTTT.

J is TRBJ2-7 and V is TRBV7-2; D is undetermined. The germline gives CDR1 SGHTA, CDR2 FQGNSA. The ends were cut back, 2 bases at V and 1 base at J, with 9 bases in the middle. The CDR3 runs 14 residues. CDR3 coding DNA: TGTGCCAGCAGCTTATGGGATCAGTCCTACGAGCAGTACTTC. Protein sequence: CASSLWDQSYEQYF.

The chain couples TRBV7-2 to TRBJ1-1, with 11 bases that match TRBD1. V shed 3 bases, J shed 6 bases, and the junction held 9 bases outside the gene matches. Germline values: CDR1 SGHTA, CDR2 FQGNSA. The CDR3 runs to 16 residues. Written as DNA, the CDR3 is TGTGCCAGCAGCTTCCAAGGACAGGGGGCAGGTGCTGAAGCTTTCTTT. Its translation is CASSFQGQGAGAEAFF.

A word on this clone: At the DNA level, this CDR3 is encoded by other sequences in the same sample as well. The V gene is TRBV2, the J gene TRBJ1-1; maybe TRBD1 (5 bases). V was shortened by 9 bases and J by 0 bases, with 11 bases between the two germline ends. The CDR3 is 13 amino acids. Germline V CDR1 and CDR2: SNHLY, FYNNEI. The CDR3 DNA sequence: TGTGCCAGTCGGGACTCAATGAACACTGAAGCTTTCTTT. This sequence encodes CASRDSMNTEAFF.

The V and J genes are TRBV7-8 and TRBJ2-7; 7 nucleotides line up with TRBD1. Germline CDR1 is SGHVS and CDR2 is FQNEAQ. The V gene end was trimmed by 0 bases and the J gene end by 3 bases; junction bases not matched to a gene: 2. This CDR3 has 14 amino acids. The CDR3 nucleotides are TGTGCCAGCAGCTTAGCGGGACAGCGCTACGAGCAGTACTTC. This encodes CASSLAGQRYEQYF.

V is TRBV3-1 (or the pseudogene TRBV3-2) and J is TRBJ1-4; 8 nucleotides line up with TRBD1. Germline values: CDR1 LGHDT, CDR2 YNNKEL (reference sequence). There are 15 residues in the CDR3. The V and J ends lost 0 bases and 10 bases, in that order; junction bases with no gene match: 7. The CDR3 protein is CASSQEAQGEGKLFF. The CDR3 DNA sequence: TGTGCCAGCAGCCAAGAGGCACAGGGGGAAGGAAAACTGTTTTTT.

CDR3 protein: CASSFPRGRTGSTGELFF. The CDR3, as DNA: TGTGCCAGCAGCTTTCCCCGAGGTCGGACAGGGAGCACCGGGGAGCTGTTTTTT. The chain links TRBV7-9 to TRBJ2-2; TRBD1 matches at 8 bases. Germline V gene sequence: CDR1 SEHNR, CDR2 FQNEAQ (reference sequence). With 3 bases clipped from V and 4 bases from J, the junction kept 13 bases outside the gene matches. The length of the CDR3 is 18 residues.

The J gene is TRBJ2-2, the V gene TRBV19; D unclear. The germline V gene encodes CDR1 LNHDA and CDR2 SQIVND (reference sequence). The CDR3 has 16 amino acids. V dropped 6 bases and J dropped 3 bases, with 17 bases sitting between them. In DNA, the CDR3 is TGTGCCAGTAGCCCTCAAAGTTCTGGACACACCGGGGAGCTGTTTTTT. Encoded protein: CASSPQSSGHTGELFF.

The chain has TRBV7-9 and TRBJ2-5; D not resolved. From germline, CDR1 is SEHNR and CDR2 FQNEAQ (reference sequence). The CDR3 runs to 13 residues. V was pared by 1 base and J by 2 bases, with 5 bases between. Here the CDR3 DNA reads TGTGCCAGCAGCTTAGAGAGGCAAGAGACCCAGTACTTC. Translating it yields CASSLERQETQYF.

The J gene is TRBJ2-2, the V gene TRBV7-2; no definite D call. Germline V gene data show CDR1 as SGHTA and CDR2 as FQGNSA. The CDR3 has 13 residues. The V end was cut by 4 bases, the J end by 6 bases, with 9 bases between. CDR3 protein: CASSSVRAGELFF. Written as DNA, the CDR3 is TGTGCCAGCAGCTCTGTTAGGGCCGGGGAGCTGTTTTTT.

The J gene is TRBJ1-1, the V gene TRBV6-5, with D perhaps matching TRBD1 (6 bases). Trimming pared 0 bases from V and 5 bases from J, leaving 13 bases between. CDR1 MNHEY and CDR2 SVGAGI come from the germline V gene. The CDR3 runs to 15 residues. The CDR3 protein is CASSYSRGGWTEAFF. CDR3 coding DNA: TGTGCCAGCAGTTACTCGAGGGGGGGCTGGACTGAAGCTTTCTTT.

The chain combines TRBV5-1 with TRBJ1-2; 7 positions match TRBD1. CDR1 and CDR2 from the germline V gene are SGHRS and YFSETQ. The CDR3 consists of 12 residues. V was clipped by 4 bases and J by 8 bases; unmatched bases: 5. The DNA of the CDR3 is TGCGCCAGCAGCCCACAGGGGAGCGGCTACACCTTC. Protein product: CASSPQGSGYTF.

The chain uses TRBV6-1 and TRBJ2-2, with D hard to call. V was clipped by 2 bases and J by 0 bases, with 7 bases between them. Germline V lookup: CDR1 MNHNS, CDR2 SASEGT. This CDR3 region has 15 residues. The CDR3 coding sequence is TGTGCCAGCAGTGAATACAGTCCGAACACCGGGGAGCTGTTTTTT. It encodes CASSEYSPNTGELFF.

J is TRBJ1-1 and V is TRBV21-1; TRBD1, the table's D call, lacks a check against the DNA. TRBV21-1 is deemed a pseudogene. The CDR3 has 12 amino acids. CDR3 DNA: TGTGCCAGCAGCATACAGGGTGCTGAAGCTTTCTTT. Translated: CASSIQGAEAFF.

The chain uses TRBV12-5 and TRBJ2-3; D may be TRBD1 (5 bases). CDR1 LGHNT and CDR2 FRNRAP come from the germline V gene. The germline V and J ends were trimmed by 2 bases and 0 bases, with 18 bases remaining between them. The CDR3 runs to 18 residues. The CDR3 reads CASGLSKGYYSSTDTQYF. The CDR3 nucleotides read TGTGCTAGTGGTTTGTCAAAGGGGTACTACTCTAGCACAGATACGCAGTATTTT.

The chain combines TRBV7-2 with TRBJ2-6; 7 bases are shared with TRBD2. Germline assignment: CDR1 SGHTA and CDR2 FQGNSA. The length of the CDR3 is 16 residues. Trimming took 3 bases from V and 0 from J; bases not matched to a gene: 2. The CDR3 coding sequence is TGTGCCAGCAGCTTCGGGACTACCTCTGGGGCCAACGTCCTGACTTTC. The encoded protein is CASSFGTTSGANVLTF. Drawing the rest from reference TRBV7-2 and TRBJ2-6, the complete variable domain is GAGVSQSPSNKVTEKGKDVELRCDPISGHTALYWYRQSLGQGLEFLIYFQGNSAPDKSGLPSDRFSAERTGGSVSTLTIQRTQQEDSAVYLCASSFGTTSGANVLTFGAGSRLTVL.

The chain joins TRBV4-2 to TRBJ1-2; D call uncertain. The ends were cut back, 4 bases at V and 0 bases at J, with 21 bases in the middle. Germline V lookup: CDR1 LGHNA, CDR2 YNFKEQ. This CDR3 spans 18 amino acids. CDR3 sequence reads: CASSRDSEWVKPNYGYTF. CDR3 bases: TGTGCCAGCAGCCGAGATAGCGAGTGGGTCAAACCTAACTATGGCTACACCTTC.

CDR3 nucleotide sequence: TGTGCCAGCAGTCCAACGGGGGCAGAGGCAGATACGCAGTATTTT. Translated, it gives CASSPTGAEADTQYF. V gene TRBV6-6 combines with J gene TRBJ2-3, with D perhaps assigned TRBD1 or TRBD2 (6 bases each). The ends were cut back, 5 bases at V and 4 bases at J, with 16 bases in the middle. The germline V gene encodes CDR1 MNHNY and CDR2 SVGAGI (reference sequence). CDR3 length equals 15 residues.

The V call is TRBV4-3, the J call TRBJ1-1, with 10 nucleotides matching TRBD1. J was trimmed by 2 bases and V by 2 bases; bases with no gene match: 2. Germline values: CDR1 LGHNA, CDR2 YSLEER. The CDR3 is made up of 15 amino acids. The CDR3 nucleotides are TGCGCCAGCAGCCAAAGGACAGGGGGAAACACTGAAGCTTTCTTT. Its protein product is CASSQRTGGNTEAFF.

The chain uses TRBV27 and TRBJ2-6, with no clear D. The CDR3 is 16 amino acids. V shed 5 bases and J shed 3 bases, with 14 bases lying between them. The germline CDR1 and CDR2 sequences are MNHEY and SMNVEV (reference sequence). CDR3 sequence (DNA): TGTGCCAGCAGTCCATCCCCCCTAGGTGGGGCCAACGTCCTGACTTTC. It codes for CASSPSPLGGANVLTF.

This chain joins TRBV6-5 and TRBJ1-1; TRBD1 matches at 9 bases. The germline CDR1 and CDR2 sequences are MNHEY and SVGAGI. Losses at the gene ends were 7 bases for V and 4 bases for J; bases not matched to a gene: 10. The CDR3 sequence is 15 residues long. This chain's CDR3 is CASKTGTGTVTEAFF. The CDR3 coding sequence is TGTGCCAGCAAAACCGGGACAGGGACTGTCACTGAAGCTTTCTTT.

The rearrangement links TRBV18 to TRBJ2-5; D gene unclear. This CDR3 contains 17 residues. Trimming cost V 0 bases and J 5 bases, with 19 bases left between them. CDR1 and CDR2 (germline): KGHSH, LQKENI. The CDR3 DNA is TGTGCCAGCTCACCACCGAAAACGACAAAACTTGGGGAGACCCAGTACTTC. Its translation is CASSPPKTTKLGETQYF.

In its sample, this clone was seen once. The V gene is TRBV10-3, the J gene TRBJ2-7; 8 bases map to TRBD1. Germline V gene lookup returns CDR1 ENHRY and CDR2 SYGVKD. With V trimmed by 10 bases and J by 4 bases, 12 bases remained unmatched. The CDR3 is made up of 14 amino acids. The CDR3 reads CATFPGQAYYEQYF. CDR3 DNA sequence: TGTGCCACCTTCCCGGGACAGGCGTATTACGAGCAGTACTTC.

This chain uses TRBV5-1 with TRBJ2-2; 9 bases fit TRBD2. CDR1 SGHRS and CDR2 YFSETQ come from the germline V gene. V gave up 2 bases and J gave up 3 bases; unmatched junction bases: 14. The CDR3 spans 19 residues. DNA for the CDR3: TGCGCCAGCAGCTTAACCCCAAAGCCCGGCGGGGGGGACACCGGGGAGCTGTTTTTT. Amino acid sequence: CASSLTPKPGGGDTGELFF.

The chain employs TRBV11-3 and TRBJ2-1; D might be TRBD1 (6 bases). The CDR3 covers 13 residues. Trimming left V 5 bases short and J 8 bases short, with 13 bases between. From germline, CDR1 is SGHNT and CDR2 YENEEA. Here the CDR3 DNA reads TGTGCCAGCAGCCCGGGGACAATCGATGAGCAGTTCTTC. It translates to CASSPGTIDEQFF.